Listed here is a single T cell receptor beta chain. The sample is drawn from a study of PD-L1 blockade in urothelial cancer. About the study: The study recovered a median of around 130,000 T cells per blood sample.

Clones were read by immunoSEQ multiplex PCR, and TCRdb kept only the in-frame ones, dropping some. The profile shows more than 90,000 clones, around 78% of them singletons. As to time point: peripheral blood 6 weeks after treatment start. The specimen was PBMCs, collected around atezolizumab (anti-PD-L1) treatment. This receptor was obtained from a man in his 70s with urothelial cancer.

This chain's CDR3 is CASRRMGGEDTEAFF. CDR3 bases: TGTGCCAGCAGGCGAATGGGAGGAGAGGACACTGAAGCTTTCTTT. The genes are TRBV25-1 and TRBJ1-1, with D hard to call. This CDR3 contains 15 residues. The V gene's germline CDR1 is MGHDK and CDR2 SYGVNS. The ends were cut back, 6 bases at V and 3 bases at J, with 17 bases in the middle.